Following are 24 T cell receptor beta chains from one sample sequenced in a study of blood T cell repertoires in COVID-19. Some clones are missing from TCRdb's copy, which holds only in-frame ones; the method was immunoSEQ multiplex PCR. The table shows some 300,000 clones, with around 88% occurring only once. The material sequenced was peripheral blood. The receptors shown here come from a woman in her thirties who had recovered from COVID-19.

Many counts were recorded for this clone. This chain joins TRBV9 and TRBJ1-2; 9 nucleotides align to TRBD1. The germline CDR1 and CDR2 sequences are SGDLS and YYNGEE. The CDR3 length is 15 residues. V was pared by 3 bases and J by 0 bases, with 3 bases of the junction left unmatched. Here the CDR3 reads CASSDDRGTNYGYTF. The CDR3 region has the DNA TGTGCCAGCAGCGACGACAGGGGGACTAACTATGGCTACACCTTC. The whole variable domain, filled in from reference TRBV9 and TRBJ1-2, reads DSGVTQTPKHLITATGQRVTLRCSPRSGDLSVYWYQQSLDQGLQFLIQYYNGEERAKGNILERFSAQQFPDLHSELNLSSLELGDSALYFCASSDDRGTNYGYTFGSGTRLTVV.

This clone was seen a handful of times. The chain joins TRBV9 to TRBJ2-2; 8 nucleotides agree with TRBD1. Unmatched junction bases numbered 7, after V lost 5 bases and J lost 4 bases. The CDR3 runs 15 residues. The germline CDR1 and CDR2 sequences are SGDLS and YYNGEE. The CDR3 is CASRQTGAVTGELFF. CDR3 sequence (DNA): TGTGCCAGCAGACAGACAGGGGCGGTCACCGGGGAGCTGTTTTTT.

This clone is a singleton in its sample. V and J are TRBV28 and TRBJ2-7; 9 bases map to TRBD1. Germline loops: CDR1 MDHEN, CDR2 SYDVKM. V trimming: 5 bases; J trimming: 0 bases; junction bases outside the gene matches: 8. CDR3 size: 16 residues. The CDR3 DNA reads as TGTGCCAGCAGTATTCCCGGGACAGGGAGCTCCTACGAGCAGTACTTC. Translated: CASSIPGTGSSYEQYF.

The genes are TRBV10-3 and TRBJ1-5, with 9 bases matching TRBD1. The CDR3 extends over 13 amino acids. V lost 6 bases and J lost 5; bases outside the gene matches: 2. CDR1 is ENHRY, CDR2 SYGVKD, per germline. For the CDR3, the DNA is TGTGCCATCAGAGGGGACAGGGATCAGCCCCAGCATTTT. Translation: CAIRGDRDQPQHF.

A single count supports this clone. V and J are TRBV11-1 and TRBJ2-3, with D possibly matching TRBD2 (6 bases). Germline loops: CDR1 SGHAT, CDR2 FQDESV (reference sequence). The CDR3 is 16 residues long. V lost 4 bases and J 1 base, leaving 15 bases between the germline ends. In nucleotides, the CDR3 is TGTGCCAGCAGCTCAAGGGGACTCCTAGGCACAGATACGCAGTATTTT. It specifies CASSSRGLLGTDTQYF.

V usage is TRBV30 and J usage is TRBJ2-7, with D possibly being TRBD2 (5 bases). The germline V gene has CDR1 GTSNPN and CDR2 SVGIG (reference sequence). V lost 3 bases and J 1 base, leaving 10 bases between the germline ends. This CDR3 region has 13 residues. CDR3 sequence (DNA): TGTGCCTGGAGGGCGGGCGGATCCTACGAGCAGTACTTC. This codes for CAWRAGGSYEQYF.

V gene TRBV6-6 combines with J gene TRBJ1-2, with D uncertain. The V and J ends lost 6 bases and 8 bases respectively, with 13 bases between them. The CDR3 runs 12 residues. Germline lookup yields CDR1 MNHNY and CDR2 SVGAGI (reference sequence). Written as DNA, the CDR3 is TGTGCCAGCAGCCCCAGATCGTGGGGCTACACCTTC. Translated, it gives CASSPRSWGYTF.

The chain has TRBV7-8 and TRBJ1-1; D call uncertain. Trimming cost V 5 bases and J 1 base, with 8 bases left between them. Looked up from germline, CDR1 is SGHVS and CDR2 is FQNEAQ. The CDR3 extends over 13 amino acids. CDR3 bases: TGTGCCAGCAGCACAACGGGGAACACTGAAGCTTTCTTT. Its protein is CASSTTGNTEAFF.

V usage is TRBV6-5 and J usage is TRBJ1-3; 7 positions match TRBD1. CDR3 length: 15 amino acids. In germline, CDR1 is MNHEY, CDR2 SVGAGI. Trimming took 6 bases from V and 4 from J; bases not matched to a gene: 9. This chain's CDR3 is CASSSTGDFGNTIYF. CDR3 DNA sequence: TGTGCCAGCAGCTCAACAGGGGACTTCGGAAACACCATATATTTT.

This chain joins TRBV7-9 and TRBJ1-2, with D possibly matching TRBD1 (6 bases). In germline, CDR1 is SEHNR, CDR2 FQNEAQ (reference sequence). Between the trimmed V and J ends, which lost 3 bases and 7 bases, there was a span of 15 bases. This CDR3 is built from 14 residues. CDR3 in DNA: TGTGCCAGCAGCTTCGGGACAACACTAAGTGGCTACACCTTC. Protein sequence: CASSFGTTLSGYTF.

This clone was recorded only once. The sample contains more than one DNA sequence encoding this CDR3. As DNA, the CDR3 is TGTGCCAGCAGCTTGACAGGTAGCTCTGGAAACACCATATATTTT. Residues: CASSLTGSSGNTIYF. The gene calls are TRBV7-2 and TRBJ1-3, with D possibly TRBD1 on 6 matching bases. Trimming stripped 3 bases from V and 0 bases from J, with 9 bases between. Germline CDR1 and CDR2: SGHTA and FQGNSA. The CDR3 has 15 residues.

The chain has TRBV24-1 and TRBJ2-3; TRBD2 matches at 12 bases. CDR1 is KGHDR and CDR2 is SFDVKD in the germline V gene. V was clipped by 6 bases and J by 4 bases; unmatched bases: 4. The CDR3 has 15 residues. In DNA, the CDR3 is TGTGCCACCAGTCCACTAGCGGGGGGCTCAGATACGCAGTATTTT. Translation: CATSPLAGGSDTQYF.

The chain carries TRBV28 and TRBJ2-7; TRBD1 matches 9 bases. The CDR3 totals 14 residues. V lost 6 bases to trimming and J lost 1 base; unmatched junction nucleotides: 4. Per the germline V gene, CDR1 is MDHEN and CDR2 is SYDVKM. For the CDR3, the DNA is TGTGCCAGCAGGACCGGGACAGGGTCCTACGAGCAGTACTTC. It is translated as CASRTGTGSYEQYF.

This rearrangement joins TRBV4-1 to TRBJ2-7; 8 bases line up with TRBD1. Germline V gene data show CDR1 as MGHRA and CDR2 as YSYEKL. With V trimmed by 3 bases and J by 1 base, 8 bases remained unmatched. This CDR3 is 16 amino acids long. CDR3 nucleotide sequence: TGCGCCAGCAGCCATGAATCCGGGACAGGTTCCTACGAGCAGTACTTC. It specifies CASSHESGTGSYEQYF.

This chain connects TRBV18 to TRBJ1-1; unclear D gene. V was trimmed by 2 bases and J by 0 bases, leaving 7 bases between them. The CDR3 sequence is 14 residues long. Germline V gives CDR1 KGHSH, CDR2 LQKENI. CDR3 nucleotide sequence: TGTGCCAGCTCACCAACACAATTGAACACTGAAGCTTTCTTT. Its translation is CASSPTQLNTEAFF.

This rearrangement joins TRBV11-2 to TRBJ2-5; D gene ambiguous. Germline V lookup: CDR1 SGHAT, CDR2 FQNNGV. V lost 5 bases to trimming and J lost 1 base, with 11 bases between them. The CDR3 is 14 residues long. CDR3 nucleotide sequence: TGTGCCAGCAGCAGAATACTTCCCCAAGAGACCCAGTACTTC. Amino acids: CASSRILPQETQYF.

J is TRBJ1-2 and V is TRBV4-2; the D gene is possibly TRBD1 (5 bases). The V end was cut by 0 bases, the J end by 6 bases, with 17 bases between. Per the germline V gene, CDR1 is LGHNA and CDR2 is YNFKEQ. The CDR3 is 16 residues long. The CDR3 nucleotides are TGTGCCAGCAGCCAAGATGTTGCAGGGATTGGAAATGGCTACACCTTC. This translates into CASSQDVAGIGNGYTF.

V usage is TRBV7-2 and J usage is TRBJ2-1; 9 positions agree with TRBD2. Per germline, CDR1 SGHTA and CDR2 FQGNSA. V was pared by 5 bases and J by 7 bases, with 9 bases of the junction left unmatched. The CDR3 is made up of 15 amino acids. Here the CDR3 DNA reads TGTGCCAGCAGCCACGATGCGGGGGGGCTTAATGAGCAGTTCTTC. Translation gives CASSHDAGGLNEQFF.

The chain joins TRBV2 to TRBJ2-7; D not certain. Trimming left V 1 base short and J 0 bases short, with 7 bases between. Germline V gene data show CDR1 as SNHLY and CDR2 as FYNNEI. The CDR3 spans 14 residues. The chain's CDR3 is CASSEVTDSYEQYF. The CDR3 nucleotides are TGTGCCAGCAGTGAAGTCACAGACTCCTACGAGCAGTACTTC.

The sample holds one count of this clone. This sequence joins TRBV7-9 and TRBJ1-5; D is ambiguous. This CDR3 spans 14 amino acids. V shed 2 bases and J shed 4 bases, with 9 bases lying between them. Looked up from germline, CDR1 is SEHNR and CDR2 is FQNEAQ (reference sequence). DNA of the CDR3: TGTGCCAGCAGCTTACTGTCAGAAAATCAGCCCCAGCATTTT. Encoded protein: CASSLLSENQPQHF. The whole variable domain, filled in from reference TRBV7-9 and TRBJ1-5, reads DTGVSQNPRHKITKRGQNVTFRCDPISEHNRLYWYRQTLGQGPEFLTYFQNEAQLEKSRLLSDRFSAERPKGSFSTLEIQRTEQGDSAMYLCASSLLSENQPQHFGDGTRLSIL.

This chain joins TRBV2 and TRBJ1-2, with TRBD1 as a possible D gene (5 bases). CDR3 length: 16 amino acids. Germline assignment: CDR1 SNHLY and CDR2 FYNNEI. Trimming removed 2 bases from V and 4 bases from J, with 17 bases in between. In DNA, the CDR3 is TGTGCCAGCAGTGAAAGTTTCTGGCAGGGTGGCTATGGCTACACCTTC. It yields the protein CASSESFWQGGYGYTF.

The CDR3 DNA is TGTGCCACCAGCAGAGAAAGGGACAGTTTTTATAGCAATCAGCCCCAGCATTTT. Translation: CATSRERDSFYSNQPQHF. The V and J genes are TRBV15 and TRBJ1-5; 7 bases map to TRBD1. CDR3 length: 18 amino acids. J gave up 0 bases and V 0 bases, and 8 bases lay outside the gene matches. Germline V gene data show CDR1 as LNHNV and CDR2 as YYDKDF (reference sequence).

This clone was found a few times. The chain joins TRBV4-3 to TRBJ2-3; TRBD2 agrees at 16 bases. V lost 3 bases, J lost 6 bases, and 3 bases stayed unmatched. Germline CDR1 and CDR2: LGHNA and YSLEER. The CDR3 extends over 16 amino acids. As DNA, the CDR3 is TGCGCCAGCAGCCAGGGACTAGCGGGGGGGCCTGATACGCAGTATTTT. Encoded protein: CASSQGLAGGPDTQYF.

This clone was seen a single time. This rearrangement joins TRBV7-3 to TRBJ2-7; 10 bases agree with TRBD1. CDR1 and CDR2 from the germline V gene are SGHTA and FQGTGA. The CDR3 length is 14 residues. The V segment lost 6 bases and the J segment 4 bases; nucleotides outside the gene matches: 6. The CDR3 here is CASSMGTGAYEQYF. The CDR3 DNA sequence: TGTGCCAGCAGTATGGGGACAGGGGCTTACGAGCAGTACTTC.